Listed below are T cell receptor beta chains from one sample, sequenced in a study of T cell changes during pregnancy in multiple sclerosis. The repertoire was sequenced with immunoSEQ multiplex PCR; TCRdb's copy has only in-frame clones and lacks some. The sample lists tens of thousands of clones; around 94% were seen once. Sample: CD4+ T cells from peripheral blood mononuclear cells, taken in the third trimester of pregnancy. The receptors here all came from a female donor with multiple sclerosis, enrolled in a pregnancy study. CDR3s include the opening cysteine and the closing phenylalanine or tryptophan. The D gene is left open where the match is weak. Expanded clones get a size class; other rows say once, few or many, or leave the size out.

.	TRBV27	TRBD2	TRBJ2-3	TGTGCCAGCAGCCTACTGGACGGAGCGGGACTCCCAAGCACAGATACGCAGTATTTT	CASSLLDGAGLPSTDTQYF
.	TRBV9	.	TRBJ2-5	TGTGCCAGCAGCGTAGATGAGGGAGTCGGGGAGACCCAGTACTTC	CASSVDEGVGETQYF
.	TRBV29-1	TRBD1	TRBJ2-3	TGCAGCGTTCGGCACAGGGGTGTCACAGATACGCAGTATTTT	CSVRHRGVTDTQYF
.	TRBV6-5	.	TRBJ1-4	TGTGCCAGCAGTTACTCATCCCAGGCAACTAATGAAAAACTGTTTTTT	CASSYSSQATNEKLFF
.	TRBV6-1	.	TRBJ2-5	TGTGCCAGCAGCTTGGCAGGGGCACGTGAGACCCAGTACTTC	CASSLAGARETQYF
.	TRBV4-1	TRBD1	TRBJ1-5	TGCGCCAGCAGCCAAGAAGGGACAGGGTTCAATCAGCCCCAGCATTTT	CASSQEGTGFNQPQHF
.	TRBV6-5	TRBD1	TRBJ1-4	TGTGCCAGCCTTGACAGGGGAGGGGAAAAACTGTTTTTT	CASLDRGGEKLFF
.	TRBV13	.	TRBJ2-7	TGTGCCAGCAGCTTAAGGGTAGGCGGGCCCTACGAGCAGTACTTC	CASSLRVGGPYEQYF
.	TRBV27	.	TRBJ2-2	TGTGCCAGCAGGACCCGGGGCGGGGAGCTGTTTTTT	CASRTRGGELFF
once	TRBV6-5	TRBD1	TRBJ2-7	TGTGCCAGCAGGGACAGGAACTACGAGCAGTACTTC	CASRDRNYEQYF
.	TRBV5-1	.	TRBJ1-2	TGCGCCAGCAGCCCTCGCGGAGGAAACTATGGCTACACCTTC	CASSPRGGNYGYTF
once	TRBV6-1	TRBD1	TRBJ1-5	TGTGCCAGCAGGGAGGGACAGTTCAATCAGCCCCAGCATTTT	CASREGQFNQPQHF
.	TRBV30	.	TRBJ2-1	TGTGCCTGGAGCACTAGGAATGAGCAGTTCTTC	CAWSTRNEQFF
.	TRBV19	.	TRBJ1-4	TGTGCCAGTAAAGTCACAGCAACTAATGAAAAACTGTTTTTT	CASKVTATNEKLFF
.	TRBV5-6	TRBD2	TRBJ2-3	TGTGCCAGCAGCCCGGAGCGGGAGGCCACAGATACGCAGTATTTT	CASSPEREATDTQYF
.	TRBV9	.	TRBJ2-7	TGTGCCAGCAGCCCTCAAATCGGCGGACTACACTACGAGCAGTACTTC	CASSPQIGGLHYEQYF
.	TRBV19	.	TRBJ1-5	TGTGCCAGTAGTATAGTAGGGGTTCCTAATCAGCCCCAGCATTTT	CASSIVGVPNQPQHF
.	TRBV9	.	TRBJ2-7	TGTGCCAGCAGCGTAGGCCCAGCGGGTTTCTCCTACGAGCAGTACTTC	CASSVGPAGFSYEQYF